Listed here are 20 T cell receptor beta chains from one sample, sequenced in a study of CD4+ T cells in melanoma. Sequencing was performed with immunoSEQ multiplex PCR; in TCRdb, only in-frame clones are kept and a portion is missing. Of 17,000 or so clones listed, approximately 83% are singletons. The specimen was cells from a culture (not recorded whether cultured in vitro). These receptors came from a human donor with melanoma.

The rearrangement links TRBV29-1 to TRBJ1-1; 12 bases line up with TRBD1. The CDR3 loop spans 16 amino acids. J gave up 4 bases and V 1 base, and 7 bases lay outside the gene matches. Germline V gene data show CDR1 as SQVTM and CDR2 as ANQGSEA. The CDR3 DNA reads TGCAGCGTTGAAGGGGGGACAGGGGGCGGGATCACTGAAGCTTTCTTT. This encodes CSVEGGTGGGITEAFF.

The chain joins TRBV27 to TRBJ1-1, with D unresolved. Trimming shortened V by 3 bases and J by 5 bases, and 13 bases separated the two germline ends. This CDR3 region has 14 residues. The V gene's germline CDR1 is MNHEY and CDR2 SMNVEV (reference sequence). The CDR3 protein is CASSFGGSLTEAFF. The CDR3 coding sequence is TGTGCCAGCAGTTTCGGAGGCTCCTTAACTGAAGCTTTCTTT.

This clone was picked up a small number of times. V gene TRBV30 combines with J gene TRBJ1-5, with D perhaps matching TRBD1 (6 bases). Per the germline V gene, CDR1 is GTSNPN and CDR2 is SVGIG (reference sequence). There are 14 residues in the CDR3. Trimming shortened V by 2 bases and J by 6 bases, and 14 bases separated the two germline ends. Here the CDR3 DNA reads TGTGCCTGGAGTACCACAGGGTGGCGTCAGCCCCAGCATTTT. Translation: CAWSTTGWRQPQHF.

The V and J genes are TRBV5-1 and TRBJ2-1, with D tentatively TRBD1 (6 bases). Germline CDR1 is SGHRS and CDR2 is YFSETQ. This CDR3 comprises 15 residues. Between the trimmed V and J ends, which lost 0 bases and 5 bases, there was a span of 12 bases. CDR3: CASSLEGGVHNEQFF. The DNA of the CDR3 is TGCGCCAGCAGCTTGGAAGGGGGTGTCCACAATGAGCAGTTCTTC.

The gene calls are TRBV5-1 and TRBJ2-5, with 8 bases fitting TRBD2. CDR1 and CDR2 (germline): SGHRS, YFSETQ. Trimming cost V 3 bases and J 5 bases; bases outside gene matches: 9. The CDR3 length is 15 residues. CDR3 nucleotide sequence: TGCGCCAGCAGCTCCTTACGGGGGGGCGAGGAGACCCAGTACTTC. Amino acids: CASSSLRGGEETQYF.

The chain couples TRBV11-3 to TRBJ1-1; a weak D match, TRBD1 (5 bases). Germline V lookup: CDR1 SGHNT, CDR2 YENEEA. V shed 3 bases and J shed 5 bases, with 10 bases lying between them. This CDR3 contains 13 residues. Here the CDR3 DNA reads TGTGCCAGCAGCTTTAGGGCAGGGACTGAAGCTTTCTTT. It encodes CASSFRAGTEAFF.

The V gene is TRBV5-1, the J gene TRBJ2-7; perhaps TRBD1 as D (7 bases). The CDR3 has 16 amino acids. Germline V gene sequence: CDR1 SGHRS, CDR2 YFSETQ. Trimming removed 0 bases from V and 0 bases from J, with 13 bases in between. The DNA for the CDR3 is TGCGCCAGCAGCTTGGGCCAGGGGGGTTACTCCTACGAGCAGTACTTC. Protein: CASSLGQGGYSYEQYF.

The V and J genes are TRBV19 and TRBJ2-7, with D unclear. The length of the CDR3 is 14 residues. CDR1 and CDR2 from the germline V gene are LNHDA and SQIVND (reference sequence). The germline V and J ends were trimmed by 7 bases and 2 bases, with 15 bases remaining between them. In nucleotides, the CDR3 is TGTGCCAGTACCCGGACGGTAACGACCTACGAGCAGTACTTC. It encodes CASTRTVTTYEQYF.

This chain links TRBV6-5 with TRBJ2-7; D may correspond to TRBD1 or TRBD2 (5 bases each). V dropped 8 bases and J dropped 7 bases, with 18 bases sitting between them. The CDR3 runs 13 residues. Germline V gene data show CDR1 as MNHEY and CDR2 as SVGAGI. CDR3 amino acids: CASGAGSPGEQYF. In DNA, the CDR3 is TGTGCCAGCGGGGCAGGGAGTCCGGGTGAGCAGTACTTC.

CDR3 DNA: TGTGCCAGCAGCCCAGGGTTTGGACAGCCCCAGCATTTT. As protein: CASSPGFGQPQHF. The chain links TRBV7-2 to TRBJ1-5; D is possibly TRBD1 (5 bases). Trimming left V 5 bases short and J 7 bases short, with 12 bases between. CDR1 SGHTA and CDR2 FQGNSA come from the germline V gene. This CDR3 contains 13 residues.

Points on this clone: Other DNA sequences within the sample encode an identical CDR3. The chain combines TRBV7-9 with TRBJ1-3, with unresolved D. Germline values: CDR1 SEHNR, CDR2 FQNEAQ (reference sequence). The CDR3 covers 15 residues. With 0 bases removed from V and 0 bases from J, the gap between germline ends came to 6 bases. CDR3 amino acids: CASSLALTSGNTIYF. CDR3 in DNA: TGTGCCAGCAGCTTAGCACTCACCTCTGGAAACACCATATATTTT.

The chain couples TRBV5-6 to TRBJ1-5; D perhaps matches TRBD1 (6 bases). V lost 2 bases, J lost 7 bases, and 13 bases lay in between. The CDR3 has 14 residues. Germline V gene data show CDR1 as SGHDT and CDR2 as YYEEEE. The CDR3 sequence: CASSLGGGGQPQHF. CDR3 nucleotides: TGTGCCAGCAGCTTAGGAGGGGGTGGGCAGCCCCAGCATTTT.

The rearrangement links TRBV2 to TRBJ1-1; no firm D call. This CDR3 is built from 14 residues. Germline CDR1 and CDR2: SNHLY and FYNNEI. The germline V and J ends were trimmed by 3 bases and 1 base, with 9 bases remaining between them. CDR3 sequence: CASSDPDENTEAFF. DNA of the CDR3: TGTGCCAGCAGTGACCCGGACGAGAACACTGAAGCTTTCTTT.

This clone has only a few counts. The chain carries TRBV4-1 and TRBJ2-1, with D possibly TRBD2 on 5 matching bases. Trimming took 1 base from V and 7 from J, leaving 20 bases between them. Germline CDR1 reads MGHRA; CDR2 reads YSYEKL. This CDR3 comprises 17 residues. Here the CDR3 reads CASSQGGVYLTSNEQFF. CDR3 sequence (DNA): TGCGCCAGCAGCCAAGGGGGAGTTTACCTCACTTCGAATGAGCAGTTCTTC.

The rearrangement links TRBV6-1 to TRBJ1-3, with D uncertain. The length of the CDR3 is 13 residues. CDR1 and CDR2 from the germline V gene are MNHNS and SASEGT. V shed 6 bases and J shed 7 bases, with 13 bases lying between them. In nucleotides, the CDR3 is TGTGCCAGCAGGACGGCCCTAAGGAACACCATATATTTT. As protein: CASRTALRNTIYF.

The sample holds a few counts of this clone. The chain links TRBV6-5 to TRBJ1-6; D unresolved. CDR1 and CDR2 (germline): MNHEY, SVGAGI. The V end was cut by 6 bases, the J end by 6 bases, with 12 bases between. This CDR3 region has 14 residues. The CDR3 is CASRSRTLNSPLHF. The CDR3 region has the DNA TGTGCCAGCAGGAGTCGGACTCTTAATTCACCCCTCCACTTT.

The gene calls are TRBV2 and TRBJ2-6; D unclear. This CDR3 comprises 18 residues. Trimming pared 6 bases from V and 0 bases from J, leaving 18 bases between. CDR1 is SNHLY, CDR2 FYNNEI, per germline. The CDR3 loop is CASRFSGSPNSGANVLTF. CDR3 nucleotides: TGTGCCAGCAGATTCTCCGGGTCCCCCAACTCTGGGGCCAACGTCCTGACTTTC.

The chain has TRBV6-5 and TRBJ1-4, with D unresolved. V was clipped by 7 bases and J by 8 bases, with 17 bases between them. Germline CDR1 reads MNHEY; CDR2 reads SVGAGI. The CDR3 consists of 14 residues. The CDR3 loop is CASTDLSGGEKLFF. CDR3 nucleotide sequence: TGTGCCAGCACCGACCTATCTGGAGGCGAAAAACTGTTTTTT.

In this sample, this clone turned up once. CDR3 sequence reads: CASSSGSGSRNQPQHF. In DNA form, the CDR3 reads TGTGCCAGTAGTTCTGGGTCGGGATCCCGCAATCAGCCCCAGCATTTT. The chain joins TRBV19 to TRBJ1-5; no clear D. The V end lost 5 bases, the J end lost 2 bases, and 16 bases lay between the germline ends. From germline, CDR1 is LNHDA and CDR2 SQIVND (reference sequence). The CDR3 consists of 16 residues.

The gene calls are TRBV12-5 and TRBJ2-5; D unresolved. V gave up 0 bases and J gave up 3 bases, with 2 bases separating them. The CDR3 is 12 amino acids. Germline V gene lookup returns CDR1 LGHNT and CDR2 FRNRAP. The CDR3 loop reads CASGLVEETQYF. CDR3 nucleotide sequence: TGTGCTAGTGGTTTGGTAGAAGAGACCCAGTACTTC.